These 14 T cell receptor beta chains were sequenced from one sample in a study of blood T cell repertoires in COVID-19. The protocol was immunoSEQ multiplex PCR, while the TCRdb copy is restricted to in-frame clones and leaves out a portion. The sample carries more than 150,000 clones, approximately 80% recorded once. Sequencing was done on a sample of PBMCs or T cells enriched from blood (not recorded which). The receptors originated from a man aged 55 to 70 who had been exposed to COVID-19.

The CDR3 spells CASSQGAGPMQETQYF. The CDR3 nucleotides are TGCGCCAGCAGCCAAGGGGCAGGTCCTATGCAAGAGACCCAGTACTTC. V usage is TRBV4-1 and J usage is TRBJ2-5; no reliable D call. The CDR3 extends over 16 amino acids. Germline V lookup: CDR1 MGHRA, CDR2 YSYEKL. Trimming left V 1 base short and J 2 bases short, with 14 bases between.

CDR3 protein: CASSLSGSGANVLTF. The DNA of the CDR3 is TGCGCCAGCAGCTTGTCAGGCTCTGGGGCCAACGTCCTGACTTTC. The gene calls are TRBV5-1 and TRBJ2-6; D is ambiguous. The CDR3 length is 15 residues. Trimming took 1 base from V and 0 from J, leaving 5 bases between them. CDR1 is SGHRS and CDR2 is YFSETQ in the germline V gene.

V gene TRBV7-9 combines with J gene TRBJ1-4, with D possibly TRBD1 on 6 matching bases. Looked up from germline, CDR1 is SEHNR and CDR2 is FQNEAQ (reference sequence). The CDR3 contains 14 residues. V lost 6 bases, J lost 8 bases, and 16 bases lay in between. This chain's CDR3 is CASRTGTSGEKLFF. CDR3 DNA: TGTGCCAGCAGGACCGGGACATCAGGGGAAAAACTGTTTTTT.

This chain connects TRBV9 to TRBJ1-1; the D is unclear. V gave up 4 bases and J gave up 5 bases, with 15 bases separating them. Germline V gene lookup returns CDR1 SGDLS and CDR2 YYNGEE. CDR3 length: 14 residues. The DNA of the CDR3 is TGTGCCAGCAGCCCCCTTGGGCCGGGGACTGAAGCTTTCTTT. Its translation is CASSPLGPGTEAFF.

The CDR3 DNA reads as TGTGCCAGCAGCCAAACGAAACAGGGAAACACCATATATTTT. Protein sequence: CASSQTKQGNTIYF. The chain has TRBV3-1 (or the pseudogene TRBV3-2) and TRBJ1-3; D call uncertain. The CDR3 extends over 14 amino acids. Trimming left V 2 bases short and J 4 bases short, with 9 bases between. Germline V CDR1 and CDR2: LGHDT, YNNKEL (reference sequence).

The rearrangement uses TRBV7-3 and TRBJ2-1, with 7 positions matching TRBD1. This CDR3 comprises 15 residues. V shed 3 bases, J shed 0 bases, and the junction held 2 bases outside the gene matches. The germline gives CDR1 SGHTA, CDR2 FQGTGA. The DNA for the CDR3 is TGTGCCAGCAGCTTGACAGGGAGCTCCTACAATGAGCAGTTCTTC. Residues: CASSLTGSSYNEQFF. Full variable domain (outside the CDR3, taken from reference TRBV7-3 and TRBJ2-1): GAGVSQTPSNKVTEKGKYVELRCDPISGHTALYWYRQSLGQGPEFLIYFQGTGAADDSGLPNDRFFAVRPEGSVSTLKIQRTERGDSAVYLCASSLTGSSYNEQFFGPGTRLTVL.

The chain links TRBV19 to TRBJ1-6; D ambiguous. This CDR3 comprises 15 residues. CDR1 and CDR2 from the germline V gene are LNHDA and SQIVND (reference sequence). Trimming pared 6 bases from V and 4 bases from J, leaving 13 bases between. The CDR3 here is CASSETGIYNSPLHF. The CDR3 DNA follows: TGTGCCAGTAGCGAAACCGGGATTTATAATTCACCCCTCCACTTT.

This sequence joins TRBV6-2 or TRBV6-3 and TRBJ2-3, with 11 positions matching TRBD2. V dropped 5 bases and J dropped 9; count of bases not matched to a gene: 7. Germline V CDR1 and CDR2: MNHEY, SVGEGT. CDR3 length: 14 residues. CDR3 region: CASSVTSGEWTQYF. The DNA of the CDR3 is TGTGCCAGCAGTGTGACTAGCGGGGAATGGACGCAGTATTTT.

V and J are TRBV6-4 and TRBJ2-1; 8 nucleotides align to TRBD1. CDR3 length equals 15 residues. Germline V gene sequence: CDR1 MRHNA, CDR2 SNTAGT. The junction had 5 bases not matched to a gene; V was cut back by 2 bases and J by 5 bases. The CDR3 protein is CASSDGAGGNNEQFF. CDR3 DNA sequence: TGTGCCAGCAGTGACGGGGCAGGGGGCAACAATGAGCAGTTCTTC.

The rearrangement uses TRBV28 and TRBJ1-6; D is undetermined. The CDR3 runs 14 residues. The germline V gene has CDR1 MDHEN and CDR2 SYDVKM. V was trimmed by 3 bases and J by 14 bases, leaving 17 bases between them. CDR3: CASSFPGREKTLHF. The CDR3 coding sequence is TGTGCCAGCAGTTTCCCCGGACGGGAAAAGACCCTCCACTTT.

The chain has TRBV6-5 and TRBJ1-3; TRBD1 agrees at 9 bases. This CDR3 contains 14 residues. J lost 4 bases, V lost 5 bases, and 3 bases had no gene match. Germline-derived CDR1 and CDR2 are MNHEY and SVGAGI. For the CDR3, the DNA is TGTGCCAGCAGTAGGACAGGGGCAGGAAACACCATATATTTT. Protein product: CASSRTGAGNTIYF.

The chain recombines TRBV27 with TRBJ1-2; D unclear. The CDR3 is made up of 15 amino acids. Germline V gene lookup returns CDR1 MNHEY and CDR2 SMNVEV (reference sequence). V was pared by 0 bases and J by 0 bases, with 8 bases between. CDR3 in amino acids: CASSLSGRTNYGYTF. CDR3 in DNA: TGTGCCAGCAGTTTATCGGGCAGAACTAACTATGGCTACACCTTC.

The rearrangement links TRBV11-2 to TRBJ1-6; D perhaps matches TRBD1 (6 bases). Germline CDR1 reads SGHAT; CDR2 reads FQNNGV. CDR3 length: 12 residues. The V gene lost 3 bases and the J gene lost 10 bases, with 7 bases spanning the gap. The DNA of the CDR3 is TGTGCCAGCAGCTTGGACAGCTCACCCCTCCACTTT. As protein: CASSLDSSPLHF.

The V call is TRBV11-1, the J call TRBJ2-7, with 9 bases that match TRBD2. This CDR3 is 16 amino acids long. Germline-derived CDR1 and CDR2 are SGHAT and FQDESV (reference sequence). V was pared by 4 bases and J by 1 base, with 8 bases of the junction left unmatched. The chain's CDR3 is CASSSPGTSTSYEQYF. The CDR3 nucleotides read TGTGCCAGCAGCTCCCCCGGGACTAGCACATCCTACGAGCAGTACTTC.